Below, 8 T cell receptor beta chains from the same sample are listed, as sequenced in a study of neurological immune-mediated disorders. Stated time point: longitudinal time-point 1 (baseline). From the 5' RACE reads, TCRdb called clonotypes with MiXCR, one entry per CDR3 protein. The table records 50,000 to 70,000 distinct CDR3 sequences, over 8.5% of them present only once. The material sequenced was PBMCs. Receptor source: a male donor with HTLV-1-associated myelopathy (HAM/TSP).

This clonotype is termed medium-sized. The rearrangement uses TRBV5-1 and TRBJ1-6; D is ambiguous. The CDR3 has 15 residues. Between the trimmed V and J ends, which lost 0 bases and 7 bases, there was a span of 11 bases. The germline V gene has CDR1 SGHRS and CDR2 YFSETQ. The CDR3 here is CASSLGRSKNSPLHF. As DNA, the CDR3 is TGCGCCAGCAGCTTGGGGAGATCGAAAAATTCACCCCTCCACTTT.

This clonotype was picked up many times. This chain links TRBV9 with TRBJ2-1; D unclear. V was trimmed by 0 bases and J by 4 bases, leaving 8 bases between them. Germline V CDR1 and CDR2: SGDLS, YYNGEE. The length of the CDR3 is 14 residues. CDR3 coding DNA: TGTGCCAGCAGCGTAGCCGAGTATTACAATGAGCAGTTCTTC. Protein: CASSVAEYYNEQFF.

This clonotype has at least ten counts. This chain links TRBV2 with TRBJ2-5; the D gene is possibly TRBD2 (5 bases). The CDR3 contains 14 residues. The V end was cut by 5 bases, the J end by 1 base, with 11 bases between. Germline CDR1 reads SNHLY; CDR2 reads FYNNEI. Here the CDR3 DNA reads TGTGCCAGCAGTCCCCAACTAGTCCAAGAGACCCAGTACTTC. Its protein product is CASSPQLVQETQYF.

This clonotype occurred a few times. The chain links TRBV15 to TRBJ2-2; tentatively, D is TRBD1 (6 bases). This CDR3 region has 17 residues. V was clipped by 3 bases and J by 0 bases, with 14 bases between them. The germline V gene encodes CDR1 LNHNV and CDR2 YYDKDF (reference sequence). In DNA form, the CDR3 reads TGTGCCACCAGCAGGGGACGGGACACCGCGAACACCGGGGAGCTGTTTTTT. This sequence encodes CATSRGRDTANTGELFF.

This clonotype was recorded at least ten times. V usage is TRBV5-1 and J usage is TRBJ1-4, with 7 nucleotides matching TRBD1. CDR3 length equals 14 residues. Germline V lookup: CDR1 SGHRS, CDR2 YFSETQ. V dropped 7 bases and J dropped 4; count of bases not matched to a gene: 7. DNA of the CDR3: TGCGCCAGCTACTCCGGGACAGTTAATGAAAAACTGTTTTTT. It translates to CASYSGTVNEKLFF.

This clonotype has ten or more counts. The chain uses TRBV12-3 or TRBV12-4 and TRBJ2-3, with TRBD1 as a possible D gene (5 bases). The CDR3 sequence is 14 residues long. V gave up 2 bases and J gave up 2 bases, with 8 bases separating them. The DNA of the CDR3 is TGTGCCAGCAGTTTACTCAGGGCCACAGATACGCAGTATTTT. It specifies CASSLLRATDTQYF.

Many counts were recorded for this clonotype. The chain joins TRBV6-5 to TRBJ2-6; D is ambiguous. The CDR3 loop spans 14 amino acids. The V gene lost 5 bases and the J gene lost 0 bases, with 5 bases spanning the gap. Germline V lookup: CDR1 MNHEY, CDR2 SVGAGI. The CDR3 protein is CASSRTSGANVLTF. The CDR3, as DNA: TGTGCCAGCAGTCGTACCTCTGGGGCCAACGTCCTGACTTTC.

This clonotype was observed at least ten times. V and J are TRBV20-1 and TRBJ2-7, with D possibly being TRBD1 (7 bases). The CDR3 contains 15 residues. CDR1 is DFQATT and CDR2 is SNEGSKA in the germline V gene (reference sequence). Trimming pared 1 base from V and 3 bases from J, leaving 16 bases between. The CDR3 sequence is CSARVQGGTLYEQYF. CDR3 nucleotides: TGCAGTGCTAGAGTCCAGGGGGGAACCCTCTACGAGCAGTACTTC.